Following are 2 T cell receptor beta chains from one sample sequenced in a study of OX40 agonist ivuxolimab in advanced cancers. Sequenced by immunoSEQ multiplex PCR; TCRdb stores in-frame clones only, minus some. Here the sample spans around 80,000 clones, roughly nine tenths being singletons. Here the sequenced sample was CD4+ or CD8+ T cells sorted from blood, taken in a trial of the OX40 agonist ivuxolimab. These receptor sequences come from an adult with an advanced solid tumor such as melanoma, head and neck, liver or kidney cancer.

The chain joins TRBV6-4 to TRBJ1-5; possible D gene TRBD1, 6 bases. Trimming removed 6 bases at V and 6 bases at J, with 15 bases between. From germline, CDR1 is MRHNA and CDR2 SNTAGT. The CDR3 totals 14 residues. The CDR3 coding sequence is TGTGCCAGCAGCCCTCTCGGGGGCGGTCAGCCCCAGCATTTT. This translates into CASSPLGGGQPQHF.

The CDR3 sequence is CSVERGRTEAFF. DNA of the CDR3: TGCAGCGTTGAGAGGGGGCGGACTGAAGCTTTCTTT. V and J are TRBV29-1 and TRBJ1-1; TRBD1 agrees at 7 bases. CDR1 is SQVTM, CDR2 ANQGSEA, per germline. The CDR3 runs 12 residues. With V trimmed by 3 bases and J by 5 bases, 3 bases remained unmatched.